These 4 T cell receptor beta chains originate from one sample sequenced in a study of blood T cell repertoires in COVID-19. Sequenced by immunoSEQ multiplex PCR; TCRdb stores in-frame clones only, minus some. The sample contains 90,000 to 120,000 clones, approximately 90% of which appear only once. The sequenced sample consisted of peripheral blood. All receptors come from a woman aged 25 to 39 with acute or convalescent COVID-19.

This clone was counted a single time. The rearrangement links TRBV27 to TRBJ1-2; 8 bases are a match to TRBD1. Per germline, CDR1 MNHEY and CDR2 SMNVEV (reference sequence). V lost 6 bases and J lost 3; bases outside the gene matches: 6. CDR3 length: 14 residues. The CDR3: CASSPGQGHYGYTF. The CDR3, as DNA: TGTGCCAGCAGCCCAGGACAGGGTCACTATGGCTACACCTTC.

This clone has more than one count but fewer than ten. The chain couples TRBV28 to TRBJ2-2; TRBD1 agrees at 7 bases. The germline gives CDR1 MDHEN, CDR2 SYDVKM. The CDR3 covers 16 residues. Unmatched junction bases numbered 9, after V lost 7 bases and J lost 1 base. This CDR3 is CASTFTRDRNTGELFF. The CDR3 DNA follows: TGTGCCAGCACATTTACACGGGACAGGAACACCGGGGAGCTGTTTTTT.

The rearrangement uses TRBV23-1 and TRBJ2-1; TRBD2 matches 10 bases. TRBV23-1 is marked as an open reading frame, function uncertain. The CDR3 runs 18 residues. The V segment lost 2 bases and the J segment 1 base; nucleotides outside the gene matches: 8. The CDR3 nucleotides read TGCGCCAGCAGTCAACCTGACTTAGCGGGAGGATCCTACAATGAGCAGTTCTTC. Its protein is CASSQPDLAGGSYNEQFF.

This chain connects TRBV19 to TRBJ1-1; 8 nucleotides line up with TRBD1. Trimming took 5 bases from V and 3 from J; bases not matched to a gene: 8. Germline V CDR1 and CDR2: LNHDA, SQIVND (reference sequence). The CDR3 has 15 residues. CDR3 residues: CASSELQGGDTEAFF. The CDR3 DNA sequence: TGTGCCAGTAGTGAGCTACAGGGGGGAGACACTGAAGCTTTCTTT.